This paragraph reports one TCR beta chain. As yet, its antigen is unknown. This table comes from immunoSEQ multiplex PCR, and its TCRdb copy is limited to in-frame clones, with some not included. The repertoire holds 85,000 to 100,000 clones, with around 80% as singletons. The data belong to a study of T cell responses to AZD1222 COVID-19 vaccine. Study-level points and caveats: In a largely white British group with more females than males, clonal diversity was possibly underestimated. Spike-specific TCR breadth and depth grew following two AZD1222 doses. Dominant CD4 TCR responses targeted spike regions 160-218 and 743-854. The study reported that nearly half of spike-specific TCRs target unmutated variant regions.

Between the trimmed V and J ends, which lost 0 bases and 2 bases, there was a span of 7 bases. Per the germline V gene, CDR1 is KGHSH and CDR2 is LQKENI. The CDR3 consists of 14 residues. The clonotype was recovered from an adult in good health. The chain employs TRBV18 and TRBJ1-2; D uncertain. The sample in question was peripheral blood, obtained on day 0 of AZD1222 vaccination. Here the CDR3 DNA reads TGTGCCAGCTCACCACCGGGATGGAACTATGGCTACACCTTC. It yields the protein CASSPPGWNYGYTF.